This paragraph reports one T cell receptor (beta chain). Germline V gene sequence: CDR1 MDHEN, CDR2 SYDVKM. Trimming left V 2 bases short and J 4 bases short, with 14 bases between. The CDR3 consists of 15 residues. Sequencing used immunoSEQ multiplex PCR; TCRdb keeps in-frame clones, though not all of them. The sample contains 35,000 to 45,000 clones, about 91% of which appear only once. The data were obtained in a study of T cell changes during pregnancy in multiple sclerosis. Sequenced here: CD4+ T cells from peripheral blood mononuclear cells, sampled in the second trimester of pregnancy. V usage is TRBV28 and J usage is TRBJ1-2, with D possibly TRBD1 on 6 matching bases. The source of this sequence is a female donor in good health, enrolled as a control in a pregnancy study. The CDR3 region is CASSLRGGAGYGYTF. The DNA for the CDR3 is TGTGCCAGCAGTTTACGGGGGGGCGCAGGCTATGGCTACACCTTC.